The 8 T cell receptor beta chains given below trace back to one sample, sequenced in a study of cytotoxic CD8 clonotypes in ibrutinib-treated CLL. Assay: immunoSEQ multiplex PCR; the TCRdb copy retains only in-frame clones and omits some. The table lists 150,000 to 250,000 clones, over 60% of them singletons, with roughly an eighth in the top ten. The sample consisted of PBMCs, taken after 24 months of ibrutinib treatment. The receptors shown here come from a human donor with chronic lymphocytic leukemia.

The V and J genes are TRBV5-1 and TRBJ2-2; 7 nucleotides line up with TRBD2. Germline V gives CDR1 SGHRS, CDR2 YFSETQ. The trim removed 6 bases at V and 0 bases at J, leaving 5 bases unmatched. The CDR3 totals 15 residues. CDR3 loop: CASIEGGANTGELFF. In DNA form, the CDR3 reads TGCGCCAGCATCGAGGGAGGGGCGAACACCGGGGAGCTGTTTTTT.

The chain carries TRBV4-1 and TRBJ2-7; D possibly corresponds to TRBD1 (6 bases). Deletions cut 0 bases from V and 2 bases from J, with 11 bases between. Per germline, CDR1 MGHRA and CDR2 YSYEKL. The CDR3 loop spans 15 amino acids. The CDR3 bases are TGCGCCAGCAGCCAAGAGGGGGCAGGGACCTACGAGCAGTACTTC. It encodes CASSQEGAGTYEQYF.

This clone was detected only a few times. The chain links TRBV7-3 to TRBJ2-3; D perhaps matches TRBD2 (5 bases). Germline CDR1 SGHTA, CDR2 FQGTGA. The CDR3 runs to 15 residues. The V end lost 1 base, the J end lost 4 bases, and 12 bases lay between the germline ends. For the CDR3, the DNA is TGTGCCAGCAGCTTAAGTGGGAGTCGGGCAGATACGCAGTATTTT. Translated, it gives CASSLSGSRADTQYF.

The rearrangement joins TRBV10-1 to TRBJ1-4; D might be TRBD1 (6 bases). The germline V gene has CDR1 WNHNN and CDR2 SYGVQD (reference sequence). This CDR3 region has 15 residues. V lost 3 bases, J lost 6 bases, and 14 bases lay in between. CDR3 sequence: CASSDPDSVDEKLFF. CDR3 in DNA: TGCGCCAGCAGTGATCCGGACAGTGTGGATGAAAAACTGTTTTTT.

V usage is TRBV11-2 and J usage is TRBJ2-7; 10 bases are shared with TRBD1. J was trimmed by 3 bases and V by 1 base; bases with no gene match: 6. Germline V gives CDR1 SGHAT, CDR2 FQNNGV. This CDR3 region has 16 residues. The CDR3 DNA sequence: TGTGCCAGCAGCTTAGGGGGGACAGGGGCCCACTACGAGCAGTACTTC. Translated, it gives CASSLGGTGAHYEQYF.

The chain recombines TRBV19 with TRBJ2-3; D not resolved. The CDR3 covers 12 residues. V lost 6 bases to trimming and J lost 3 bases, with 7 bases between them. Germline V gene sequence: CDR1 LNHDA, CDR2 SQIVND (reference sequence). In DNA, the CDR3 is TGTGCCAGTAGCTTCGGGACAGATACGCAGTATTTT. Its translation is CASSFGTDTQYF.

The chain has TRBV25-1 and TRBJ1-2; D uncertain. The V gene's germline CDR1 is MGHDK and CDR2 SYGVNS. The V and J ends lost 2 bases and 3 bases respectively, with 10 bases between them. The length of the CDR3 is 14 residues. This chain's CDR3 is CASSEARGYYGYTF. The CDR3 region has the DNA TGTGCCAGCAGTGAAGCCCGCGGATACTATGGCTACACCTTC.

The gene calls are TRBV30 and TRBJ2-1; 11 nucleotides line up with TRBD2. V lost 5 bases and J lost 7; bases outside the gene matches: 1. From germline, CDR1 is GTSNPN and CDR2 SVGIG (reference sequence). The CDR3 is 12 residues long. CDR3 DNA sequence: TGTGCCTGGTGGACTAGCGGGAATGAGCAGTTCTTC. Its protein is CAWWTSGNEQFF. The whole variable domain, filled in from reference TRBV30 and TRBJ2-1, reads SQTIHQWPATLVQPVGSPLSLECTVEGTSNPNLYWYRQAAGRGLQLLFYSVGIGQISSEVPQNLSASRPQDRQFILSSKKLLLSDSGFYLCAWWTSGNEQFFGPGTRLTVL.